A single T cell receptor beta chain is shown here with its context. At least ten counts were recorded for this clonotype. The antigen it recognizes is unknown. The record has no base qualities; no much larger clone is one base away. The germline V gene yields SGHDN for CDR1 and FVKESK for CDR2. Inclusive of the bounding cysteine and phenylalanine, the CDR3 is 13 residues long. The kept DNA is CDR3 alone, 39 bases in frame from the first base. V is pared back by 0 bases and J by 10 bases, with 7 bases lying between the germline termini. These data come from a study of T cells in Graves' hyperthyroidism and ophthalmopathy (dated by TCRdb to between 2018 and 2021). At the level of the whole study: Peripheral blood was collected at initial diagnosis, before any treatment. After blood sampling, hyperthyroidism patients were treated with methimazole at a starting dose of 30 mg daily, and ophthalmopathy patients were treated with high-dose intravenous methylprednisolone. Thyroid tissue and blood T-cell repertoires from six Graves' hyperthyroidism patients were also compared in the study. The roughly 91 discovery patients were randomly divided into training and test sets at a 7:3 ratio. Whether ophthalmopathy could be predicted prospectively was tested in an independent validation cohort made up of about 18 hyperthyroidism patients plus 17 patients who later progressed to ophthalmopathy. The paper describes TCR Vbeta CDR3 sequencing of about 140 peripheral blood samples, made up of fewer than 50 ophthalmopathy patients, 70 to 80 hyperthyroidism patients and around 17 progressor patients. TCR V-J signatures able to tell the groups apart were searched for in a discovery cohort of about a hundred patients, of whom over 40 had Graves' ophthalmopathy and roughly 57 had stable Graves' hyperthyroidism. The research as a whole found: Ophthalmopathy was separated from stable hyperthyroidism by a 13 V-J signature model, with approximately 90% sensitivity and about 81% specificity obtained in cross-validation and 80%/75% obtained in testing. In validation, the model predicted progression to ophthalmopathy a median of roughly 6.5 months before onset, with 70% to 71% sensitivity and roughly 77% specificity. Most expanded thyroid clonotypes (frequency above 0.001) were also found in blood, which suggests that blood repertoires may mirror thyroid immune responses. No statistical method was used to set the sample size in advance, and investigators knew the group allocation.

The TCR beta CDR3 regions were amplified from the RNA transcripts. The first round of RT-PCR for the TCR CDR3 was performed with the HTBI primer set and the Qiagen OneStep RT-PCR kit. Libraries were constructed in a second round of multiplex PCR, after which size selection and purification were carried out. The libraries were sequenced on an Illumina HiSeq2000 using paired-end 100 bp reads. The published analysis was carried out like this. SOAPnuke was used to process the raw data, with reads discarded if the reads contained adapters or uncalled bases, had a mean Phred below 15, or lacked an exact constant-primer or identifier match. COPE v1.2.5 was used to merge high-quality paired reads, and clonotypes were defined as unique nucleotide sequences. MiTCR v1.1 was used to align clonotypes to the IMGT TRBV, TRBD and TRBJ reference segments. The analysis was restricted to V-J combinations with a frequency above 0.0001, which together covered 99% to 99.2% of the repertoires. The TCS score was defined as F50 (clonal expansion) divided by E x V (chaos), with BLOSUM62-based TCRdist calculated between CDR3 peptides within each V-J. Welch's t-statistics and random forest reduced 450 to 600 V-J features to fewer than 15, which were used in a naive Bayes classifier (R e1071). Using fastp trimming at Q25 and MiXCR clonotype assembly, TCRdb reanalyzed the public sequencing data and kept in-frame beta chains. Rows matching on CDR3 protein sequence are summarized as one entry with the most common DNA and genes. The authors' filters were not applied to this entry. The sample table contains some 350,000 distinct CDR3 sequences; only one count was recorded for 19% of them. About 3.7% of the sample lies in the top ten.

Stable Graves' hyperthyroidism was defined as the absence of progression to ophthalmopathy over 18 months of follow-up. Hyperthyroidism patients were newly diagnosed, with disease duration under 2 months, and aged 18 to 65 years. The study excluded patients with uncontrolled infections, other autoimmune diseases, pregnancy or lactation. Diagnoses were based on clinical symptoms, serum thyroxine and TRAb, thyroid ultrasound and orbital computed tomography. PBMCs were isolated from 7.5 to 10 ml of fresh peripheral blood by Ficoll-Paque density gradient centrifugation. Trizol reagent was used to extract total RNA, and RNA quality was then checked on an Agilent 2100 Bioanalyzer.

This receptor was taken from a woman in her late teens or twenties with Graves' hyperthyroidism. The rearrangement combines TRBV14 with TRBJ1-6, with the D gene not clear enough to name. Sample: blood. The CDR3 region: CASSQETRSPLHF. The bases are TGTGCCAGCAGCCAAGAAACCAGATCACCCCTCCACTTT.